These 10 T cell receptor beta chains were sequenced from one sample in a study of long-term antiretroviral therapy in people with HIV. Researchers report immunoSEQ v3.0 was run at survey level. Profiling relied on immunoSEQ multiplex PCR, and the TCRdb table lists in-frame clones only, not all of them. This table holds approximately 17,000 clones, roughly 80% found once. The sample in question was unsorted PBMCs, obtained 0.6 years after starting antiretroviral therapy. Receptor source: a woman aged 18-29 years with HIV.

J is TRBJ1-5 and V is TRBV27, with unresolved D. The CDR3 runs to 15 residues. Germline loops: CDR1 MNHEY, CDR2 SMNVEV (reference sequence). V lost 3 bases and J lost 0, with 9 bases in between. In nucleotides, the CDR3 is TGTGCCAGCAGTTTTAACCCCTATAGCAATCAGCCCCAGCATTTT. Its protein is CASSFNPYSNQPQHF.

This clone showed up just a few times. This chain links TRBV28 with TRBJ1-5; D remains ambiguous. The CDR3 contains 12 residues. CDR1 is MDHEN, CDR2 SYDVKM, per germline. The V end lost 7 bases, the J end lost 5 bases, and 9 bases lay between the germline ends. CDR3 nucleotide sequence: TGTGCCAGCAACGGAAATGATCAGCCCCAGCATTTT. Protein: CASNGNDQPQHF.

This CDR3 is CASSPGRTSGVTTYNEQFF. CDR3 sequence (DNA): TGTGCCAGCAGCCCCGGTCGGACTAGCGGGGTAACCACATACAATGAGCAGTTCTTC. V and J are TRBV7-8 and TRBJ2-1, with 12 bases aligning to TRBD2. This CDR3 has 19 residues. The germline CDR1 and CDR2 sequences are SGHVS and FQNEAQ. The ends lost 5 bases at V and 4 bases at J; junction bases unmatched: 15. Using reference TRBV7-8 and TRBJ2-1 for the parts outside the CDR3, the full variable domain is GAGVSQSPRYKVAKRGQDVALRCDPISGHVSLFWYQQALGQGPEFLTYFQNEAQLDKSGLPSDRFFAERPEGSVSTLKIQRTQQEDSAVYLCASSPGRTSGVTTYNEQFFGPGTRLTVL.

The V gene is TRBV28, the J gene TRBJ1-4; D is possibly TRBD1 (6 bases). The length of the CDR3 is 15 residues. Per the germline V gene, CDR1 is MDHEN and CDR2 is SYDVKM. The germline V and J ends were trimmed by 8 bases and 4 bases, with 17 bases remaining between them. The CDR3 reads CASGPGGRLNEKLFF. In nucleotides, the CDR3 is TGTGCCAGCGGACCCGGGGGGCGTCTTAATGAAAAACTGTTTTTT.

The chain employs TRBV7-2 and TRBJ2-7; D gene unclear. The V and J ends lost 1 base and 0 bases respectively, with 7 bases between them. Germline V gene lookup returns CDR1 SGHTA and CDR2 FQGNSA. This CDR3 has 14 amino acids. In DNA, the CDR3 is TGTGCCAGCAGCTTAGGGCCGTTCTCCTACGAGCAGTACTTC. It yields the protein CASSLGPFSYEQYF.

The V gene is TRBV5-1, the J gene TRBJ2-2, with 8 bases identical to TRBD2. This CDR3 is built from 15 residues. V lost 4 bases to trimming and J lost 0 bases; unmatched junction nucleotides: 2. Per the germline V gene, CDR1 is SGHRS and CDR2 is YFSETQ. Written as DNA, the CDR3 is TGCGCCAGCAGCGGGCGGGGGGCGAACACCGGGGAGCTGTTTTTT. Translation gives CASSGRGANTGELFF.

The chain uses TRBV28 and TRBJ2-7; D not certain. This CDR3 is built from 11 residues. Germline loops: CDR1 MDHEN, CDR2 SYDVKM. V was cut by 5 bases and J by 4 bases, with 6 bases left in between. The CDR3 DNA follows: TGTGCCAGCAGTAGTACATACGAGCAGTACTTC. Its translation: CASSSTYEQYF.

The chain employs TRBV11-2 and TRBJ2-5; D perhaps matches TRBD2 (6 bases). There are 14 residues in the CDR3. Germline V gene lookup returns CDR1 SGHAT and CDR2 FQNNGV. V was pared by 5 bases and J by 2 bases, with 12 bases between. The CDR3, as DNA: TGTGCCAGCAGCCCGAGGGACTTACAAGAGACCCAGTACTTC. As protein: CASSPRDLQETQYF.

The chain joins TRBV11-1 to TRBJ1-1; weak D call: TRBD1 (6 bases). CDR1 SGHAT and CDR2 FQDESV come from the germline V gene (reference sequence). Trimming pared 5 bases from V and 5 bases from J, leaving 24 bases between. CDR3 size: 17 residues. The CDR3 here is CASSRMRKMTGGTEAFF. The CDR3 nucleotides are TGTGCCAGCAGCCGGATGAGAAAAATGACAGGCGGAACTGAAGCTTTCTTT.

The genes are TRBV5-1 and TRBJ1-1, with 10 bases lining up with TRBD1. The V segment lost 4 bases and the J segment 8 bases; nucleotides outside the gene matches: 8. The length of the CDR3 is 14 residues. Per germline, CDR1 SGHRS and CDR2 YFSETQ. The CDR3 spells CASSKGTGEGEAFF. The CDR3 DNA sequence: TGCGCCAGCAGCAAAGGGACAGGGGAGGGAGAAGCTTTCTTT.